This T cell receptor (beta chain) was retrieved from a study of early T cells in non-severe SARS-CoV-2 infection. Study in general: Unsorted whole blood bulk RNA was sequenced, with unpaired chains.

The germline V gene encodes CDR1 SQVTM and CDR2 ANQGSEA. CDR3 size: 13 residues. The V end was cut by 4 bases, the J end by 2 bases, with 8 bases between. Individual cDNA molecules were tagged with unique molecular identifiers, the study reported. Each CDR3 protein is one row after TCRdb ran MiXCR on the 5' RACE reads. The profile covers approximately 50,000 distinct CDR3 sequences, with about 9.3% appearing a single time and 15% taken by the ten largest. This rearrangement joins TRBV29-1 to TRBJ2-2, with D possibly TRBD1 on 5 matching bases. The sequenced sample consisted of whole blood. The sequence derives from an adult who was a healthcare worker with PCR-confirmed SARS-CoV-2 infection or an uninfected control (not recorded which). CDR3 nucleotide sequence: TGCAGCGTTGGGCAGGGCAACACCGGGGAGCTGTTTTTT. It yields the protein CSVGQGNTGELFF.